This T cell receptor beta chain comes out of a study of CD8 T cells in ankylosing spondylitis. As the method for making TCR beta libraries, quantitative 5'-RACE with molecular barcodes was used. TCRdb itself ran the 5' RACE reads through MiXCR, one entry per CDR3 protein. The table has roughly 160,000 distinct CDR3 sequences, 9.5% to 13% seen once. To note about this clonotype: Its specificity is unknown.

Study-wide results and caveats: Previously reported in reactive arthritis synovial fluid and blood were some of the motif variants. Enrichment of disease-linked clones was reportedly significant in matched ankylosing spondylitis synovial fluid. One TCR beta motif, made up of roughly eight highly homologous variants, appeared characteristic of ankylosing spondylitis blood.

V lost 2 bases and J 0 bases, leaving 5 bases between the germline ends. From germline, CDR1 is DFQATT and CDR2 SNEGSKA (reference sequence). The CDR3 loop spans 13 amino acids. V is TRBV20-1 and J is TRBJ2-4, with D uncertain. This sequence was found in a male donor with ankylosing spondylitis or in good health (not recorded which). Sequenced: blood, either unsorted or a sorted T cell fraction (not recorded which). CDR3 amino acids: CSARKGAKNIQYF. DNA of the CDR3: TGCAGTGCTAGAAAGGGAGCCAAAAACATTCAGTACTTC.